The 20 T cell receptor beta chains below all came from one sample that was sequenced in a study of control samples from healthy donors and cancer patients. Sequencing used immunoSEQ multiplex PCR; TCRdb keeps in-frame clones, though not all of them. Among some 70,000 clones, about 83% were seen once, and the ten largest hold 15% to 18%. The sample taken for sequencing was blood. These TCRs come from a man aged 60 to 69 in good health.

Worth noting for this clone: The junction shows a germline mismatch at one end, possibly a read error. The rearrangement links TRBV7-9 to TRBJ2-3, with D perhaps TRBD2 (5 bases). Germline V gene lookup returns CDR1 SEHNR and CDR2 FQNEAQ (reference sequence). There are 15 residues in the CDR3. Here the CDR3 reads CASSLARASTDTQYF. CDR3 nucleotides: TGTGCCAGCAGCTTAGCTAGGGCTAGCACGGATACGCAGTATTTT.

V usage is TRBV3-1 (or the pseudogene TRBV3-2) and J usage is TRBJ2-3, with D unclear. CDR1 and CDR2 (germline): LGHDT, YNNKEL (reference sequence). Deletions cut 1 base from V and 11 bases from J, with 13 bases between. The CDR3 is 13 residues long. The CDR3 region is CASSQGWLLEQYF. CDR3 in DNA: TGTGCCAGCAGCCAAGGTTGGTTATTGGAGCAGTATTTT.

The gene calls are TRBV7-9 and TRBJ2-3; unclear D gene. Germline assignment: CDR1 SEHNR and CDR2 FQNEAQ (reference sequence). V lost 1 base and J lost 4, with 6 bases in between. The CDR3 length is 13 residues. CDR3 in amino acids: CASSLEGSDTQYF. The DNA for the CDR3 is TGTGCCAGCAGCTTAGAAGGGTCAGATACGCAGTATTTT.

The chain carries TRBV19 and TRBJ1-5, with 7 nucleotides matching TRBD1. CDR3 length: 16 amino acids. After removal of 5 bases from V and 5 bases from J, the junction contained 12 bases not matched to a gene. The germline gives CDR1 LNHDA, CDR2 SQIVND (reference sequence). The CDR3 DNA sequence: TGTGCCAGTAGTGATCAGGGGGAGATGTCCTATCAGCCCCAGCATTTT. Translation: CASSDQGEMSYQPQHF.

The J gene is TRBJ2-7, the V gene TRBV28, with D maybe TRBD2 (5 bases). The V and J ends lost 2 bases and 5 bases respectively, with 13 bases between them. CDR1 is MDHEN, CDR2 SYDVKM, per germline. The CDR3 totals 14 residues. The CDR3, as DNA: TGTGCCAGCAGTTTAGTAGGGAGACTCAACGAGCAGTACTTC. It encodes CASSLVGRLNEQYF.

The table lists this clone with a count of one. This chain connects TRBV29-1 to TRBJ1-2; the match to TRBD1 covers 7 bases. CDR1 is SQVTM, CDR2 ANQGSEA, per germline. The junction had 4 bases not matched to a gene; V was cut back by 6 bases and J by 0 bases. The CDR3 totals 13 residues. The CDR3 coding sequence is TGCAGCGTGGGGGACAGAGCTAACTATGGCTACACCTTC. This sequence encodes CSVGDRANYGYTF.

This clone came up many times. Other DNA sequences in the same sample also yield this CDR3. The chain employs TRBV5-1 and TRBJ2-3; 8 nucleotides line up with TRBD2. CDR1 SGHRS and CDR2 YFSETQ come from the germline V gene. Germline trimming cut 4 bases from V and 3 bases from J; bases unmatched to any gene: 4. The CDR3 totals 14 residues. The CDR3 reads CASSQGLVTDTQYF. CDR3 DNA: TGCGCCAGCAGCCAGGGACTAGTAACAGATACGCAGTATTTT.

Comment on this clone: This CDR3 is also generated by other DNA sequences in the sample. This chain links TRBV5-1 with TRBJ2-7; D is ambiguous. Per the germline V gene, CDR1 is SGHRS and CDR2 is YFSETQ. Trimming removed 4 bases from V and 3 bases from J, with 11 bases in between. The length of the CDR3 is 13 residues. The CDR3 here is CASSLDGGYEQYF. The DNA for the CDR3 is TGCGCCAGCAGCCTGGACGGCGGCTACGAGCAGTACTTC.

This clone was seen a few times. The chain uses TRBV6-5 and TRBJ2-7; maybe TRBD1 (5 bases). V was pared by 2 bases and J by 5 bases, with 13 bases between. CDR3 size: 14 residues. CDR1 is MNHEY and CDR2 is SVGAGI in the germline V gene. The CDR3 sequence is CASSYRGADDEQYF. The CDR3 DNA is TGTGCCAGCAGTTACCGTGGGGCAGACGACGAGCAGTACTTC.

The chain combines TRBV28 with TRBJ1-1; the D gene is possibly TRBD1 (5 bases). The CDR3 loop spans 14 amino acids. Looked up from germline, CDR1 is MDHEN and CDR2 is SYDVKM. V was cut by 3 bases and J by 4 bases, with 12 bases left in between. Written as DNA, the CDR3 is TGTGCCAGCAGTTTTGGGGGAGGTGGCACTGAAGCTTTCTTT. Residues: CASSFGGGGTEAFF. The entire variable domain, with the rest obtained from reference TRBV28 and TRBJ1-1, is as follows: DVKVTQSSRYLVKRTGEKVFLECVQDMDHENMFWYRQDPGLGLRLIYFSYDVKMKEKGDIPEGYSVSREKKERFSLILESASTNQTSMYLCASSFGGGGTEAFFGQGTRLTVV.

The chain combines TRBV5-5 with TRBJ2-2; TRBD2 aligns across 10 bases. The CDR3 runs 15 residues. The germline CDR1 and CDR2 sequences are SGHKS and YYEKEE (reference sequence). Trimming cost V 5 bases and J 5 bases; bases outside gene matches: 6. In DNA, the CDR3 is TGTGCCAGCAGTCAGCTAGCGGGAGAGACCGGGGAGCTGTTTTTT. Translating it yields CASSQLAGETGELFF.

This chain uses TRBV5-1 with TRBJ2-1; 8 bases line up with TRBD1. Trimming removed 4 bases from V and 5 bases from J; junction bases left unmatched: 8. Germline CDR1 is SGHRS and CDR2 is YFSETQ. The CDR3 contains 15 residues. Here the CDR3 DNA reads TGCGCCAGCAGCCGGGGACAGGCTAAAGACAATGAGCAGTTCTTC. Encoded protein: CASSRGQAKDNEQFF.

This chain links TRBV6-1 with TRBJ1-3; D call uncertain. This CDR3 comprises 18 residues. Germline V gene lookup returns CDR1 MNHNS and CDR2 SASEGT. V was cut by 1 base and J by 0 bases, with 16 bases left in between. This CDR3 reads CASSEVLGNIYSGNTIYF. The CDR3 DNA reads TGTGCCAGCAGTGAAGTGCTCGGAAACATTTACTCTGGAAACACCATATATTTT.

The chain uses TRBV28 and TRBJ2-1; TRBD2 aligns across 10 bases. The CDR3 spans 16 residues. CDR1 is MDHEN and CDR2 is SYDVKM in the germline V gene. V was pared by 7 bases and J by 7 bases, with 13 bases of the junction left unmatched. CDR3 sequence reads: CASTVLEREGINEQFF. The CDR3 nucleotides read TGTGCCAGCACCGTGCTGGAGCGGGAGGGTATTAATGAGCAGTTCTTC.

The chain couples TRBV18 to TRBJ1-5; the D gene is possibly TRBD1 (5 bases). Trimming took 3 bases from V and 4 from J, leaving 10 bases between them. Germline assignment: CDR1 KGHSH and CDR2 LQKENI. This CDR3 is built from 14 residues. DNA of the CDR3: TGTGCCAGCTCACCCCAGGGTGTTAATCAGCCCCAGCATTTT. Translating it yields CASSPQGVNQPQHF.

The chain has TRBV19 and TRBJ2-7; 9 bases line up with TRBD1. The CDR3 runs 18 residues. CDR1 LNHDA and CDR2 SQIVND come from the germline V gene (reference sequence). V lost 3 bases and J lost 2; bases outside the gene matches: 14. The CDR3 DNA is TGTGCCAGTAGTATCACCGGGACAGGGCGTACAAAGACCTACGAGCAGTACTTC. Amino acids: CASSITGTGRTKTYEQYF.

This clone was observed a few times. The V and J genes are TRBV24-1 and TRBJ2-1, with D hard to call. The CDR3 sequence is 13 residues long. Trimming pared 0 bases from V and 9 bases from J, leaving 8 bases between. CDR1 is KGHDR and CDR2 is SFDVKD in the germline V gene. CDR3 residues: CATSDLHIREQFF. CDR3 bases: TGTGCCACCAGTGATTTGCACATACGTGAGCAGTTCTTC.

The chain joins TRBV5-8 to TRBJ2-4, with D perhaps matching TRBD1 (6 bases). V shed 0 bases and J shed 8 bases, with 12 bases lying between them. The length of the CDR3 is 14 residues. Germline CDR1 and CDR2: SGHTS and YDEGEE. Here the CDR3 reads CASSLDTGWYIQYF. The CDR3 nucleotides are TGTGCCAGCAGCTTGGATACAGGGTGGTACATTCAGTACTTC.

The chain is built from TRBV9 and TRBJ2-5; TRBD1 agrees at 8 bases. With 4 bases clipped from V and 5 bases from J, the junction kept 19 bases outside the gene matches. Looked up from germline, CDR1 is SGDLS and CDR2 is YYNGEE. The CDR3 is 18 residues long. The CDR3, as DNA: TGTGCCAGCAGCCCGTCCCGGACAGGGTCGTCGTCGGAGGAGACCCAGTACTTC. This sequence encodes CASSPSRTGSSSEETQYF.

This clone was picked up a small number of times. The chain recombines TRBV19 with TRBJ1-2; D may be TRBD1 (5 bases). Per germline, CDR1 LNHDA and CDR2 SQIVND (reference sequence). The V and J ends lost 3 bases and 4 bases respectively, with 21 bases between them. This CDR3 is 17 amino acids long. CDR3 region: CASSIPTLLGAGYGYTF. The CDR3 DNA follows: TGTGCCAGTAGTATTCCCACCCTCCTCGGGGCTGGCTATGGCTACACCTTC.